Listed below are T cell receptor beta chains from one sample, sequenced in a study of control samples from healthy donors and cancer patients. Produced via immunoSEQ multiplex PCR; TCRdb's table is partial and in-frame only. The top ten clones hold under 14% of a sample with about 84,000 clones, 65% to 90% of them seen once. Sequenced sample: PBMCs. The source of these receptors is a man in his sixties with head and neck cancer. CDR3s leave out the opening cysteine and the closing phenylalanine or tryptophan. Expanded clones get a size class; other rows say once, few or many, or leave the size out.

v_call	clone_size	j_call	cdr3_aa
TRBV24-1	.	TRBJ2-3	ATSDQTTGDTQY
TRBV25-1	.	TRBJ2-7	ASSEGGTRSYEQY
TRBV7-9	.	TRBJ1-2	ASSPVGRGFGYT
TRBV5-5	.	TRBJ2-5	ASSKRSLTRNQETQY
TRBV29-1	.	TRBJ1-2	SSALGDYGYT
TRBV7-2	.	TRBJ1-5	ASSLGSGQPQH
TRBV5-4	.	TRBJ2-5	ASSLGGTSGKGETQY
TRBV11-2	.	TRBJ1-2	ASSPSAGKGGYT
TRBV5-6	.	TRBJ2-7	ASSSRYRNEQY
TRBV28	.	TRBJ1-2	ASSPVGPIYGYT
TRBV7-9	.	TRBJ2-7	ASSLAGTGAYEQY
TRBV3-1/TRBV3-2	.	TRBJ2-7	ASSQGSGRATREQY
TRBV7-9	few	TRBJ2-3	ASSLARFASGFTDTQY
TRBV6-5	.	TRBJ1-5	ASSLLGRNQPQH
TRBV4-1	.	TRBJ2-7	ASSQEGWGGAGEQY
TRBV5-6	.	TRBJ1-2	ASSLASNYGYT
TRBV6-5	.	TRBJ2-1	ASSEVLPYNEQF
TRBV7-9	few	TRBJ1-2	ASSPRWAAWYGYT
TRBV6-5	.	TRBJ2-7	ASSWGVEQY
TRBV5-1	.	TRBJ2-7	ASRPGTKRSYEQY
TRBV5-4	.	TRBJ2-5	ASSLWSSGSSETQY
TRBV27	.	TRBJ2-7	ASSLGGSYEQY
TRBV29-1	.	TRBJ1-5	SVRDRDYNQPQH
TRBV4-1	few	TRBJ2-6	ASGAGANVLT
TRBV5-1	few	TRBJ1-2	ASSLGLQGNYGYT
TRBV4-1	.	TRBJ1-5	ASSLFTGFGYSNQPQH
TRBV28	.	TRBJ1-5	ASSLFRGHTSGRPQH